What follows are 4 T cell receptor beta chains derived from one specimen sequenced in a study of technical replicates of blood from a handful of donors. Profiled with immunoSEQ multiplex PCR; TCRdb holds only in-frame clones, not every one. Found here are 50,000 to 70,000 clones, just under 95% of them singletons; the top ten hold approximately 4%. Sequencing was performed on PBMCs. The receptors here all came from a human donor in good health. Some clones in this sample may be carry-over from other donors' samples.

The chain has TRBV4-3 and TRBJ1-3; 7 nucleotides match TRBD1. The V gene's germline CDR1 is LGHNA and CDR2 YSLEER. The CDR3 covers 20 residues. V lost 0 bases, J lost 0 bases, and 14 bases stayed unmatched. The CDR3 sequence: CASSQEPSSGQASSGNTIYF. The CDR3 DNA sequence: TGCGCCAGCAGCCAAGAGCCATCTTCTGGACAGGCCTCCTCTGGAAACACCATATATTTT.

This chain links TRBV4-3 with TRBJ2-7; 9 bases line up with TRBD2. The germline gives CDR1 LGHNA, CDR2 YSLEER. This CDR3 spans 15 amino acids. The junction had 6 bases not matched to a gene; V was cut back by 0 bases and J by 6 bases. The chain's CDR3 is CASSQDRNSGSEQYF. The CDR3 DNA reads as TGCGCCAGCAGCCAAGATCGAAATAGCGGGAGCGAGCAGTACTTC.

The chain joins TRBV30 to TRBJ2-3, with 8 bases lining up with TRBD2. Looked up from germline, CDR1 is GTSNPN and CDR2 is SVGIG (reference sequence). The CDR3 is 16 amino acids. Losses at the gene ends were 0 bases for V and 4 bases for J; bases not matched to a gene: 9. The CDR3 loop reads CAWSVGGGKGADTQYF. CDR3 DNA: TGTGCCTGGAGTGTCGGGGGGGGGAAGGGAGCAGATACGCAGTATTTT.

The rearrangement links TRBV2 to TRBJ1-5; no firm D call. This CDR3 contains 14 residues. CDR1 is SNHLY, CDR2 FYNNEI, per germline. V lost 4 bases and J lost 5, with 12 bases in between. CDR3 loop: CASSGLRGYQPQHF. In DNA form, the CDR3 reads TGTGCCAGCAGTGGTCTGCGAGGCTATCAGCCCCAGCATTTT.